This T cell receptor (beta chain) was profiled in a study of T cells in Graves' hyperthyroidism and ophthalmopathy. TCR beta CDR3 region amplification was performed from RNA transcripts. The TCR CDR3 first-round RT-PCR relied on the HTBI primer set. TCRdb processed the multiplex PCR reads anew with MiXCR; each CDR3 protein has one entry. This table holds a few hundred thousand distinct CDR3 sequences, about a fifth found once. This clonotype was seen more than once but under ten times. Its cognate antigen is unknown. The PBMCs had their origin in around 10 ml of fresh peripheral blood. Notes on the study in general: Researchers report that a 13 V-J model separated ophthalmopathy from stable hyperthyroidism.

The ends were cut back, 6 bases at V and 4 bases at J, with 12 bases in the middle. The germline V gene has CDR1 MNHNS and CDR2 SASEGT. The CDR3 has 13 residues. The material sequenced was blood. This chain connects TRBV6-1 to TRBJ1-2; the D gene is possibly TRBD1 (6 bases). The origin of this receptor is a man younger than 35 with Graves' ophthalmopathy. The CDR3 sequence is CASSHRVFYGYTF. For the CDR3, the DNA is TGTGCCAGCAGCCACAGGGTTTTCTATGGCTACACCTTC.